The subject of this entry is one T cell receptor (beta chain). Its antigen remains unknown. Stability required unchanged lesions during the previous 6 months. These data come from a study of resident and recirculating memory T cells in vitiligo. Study-level findings and limits: Vitiligo lesions lacked a unique dominant clone, and clonality varied.

Repertoires were generated with immunoSEQ multiplex PCR, while TCRdb's copy carries only in-frame clones and drops some. The top ten hold about 5% of the sample, which has roughly 80,000 clones, roughly nine tenths seen once. The CDR3 consists of 12 residues. V dropped 6 bases and J dropped 15; count of bases not matched to a gene: 10. CDR1 SGHAT and CDR2 FQNNGV come from the germline V gene. The TCR originated in a male donor with vitiligo. The V and J genes are TRBV11-2 and TRBJ2-4; 8 nucleotides agree with TRBD1. Specimen: blood. Here the CDR3 reads CASRGYRGSLYF. Here the CDR3 DNA reads TGTGCCAGCAGGGGTTACAGGGGGTCACTGTACTTC.